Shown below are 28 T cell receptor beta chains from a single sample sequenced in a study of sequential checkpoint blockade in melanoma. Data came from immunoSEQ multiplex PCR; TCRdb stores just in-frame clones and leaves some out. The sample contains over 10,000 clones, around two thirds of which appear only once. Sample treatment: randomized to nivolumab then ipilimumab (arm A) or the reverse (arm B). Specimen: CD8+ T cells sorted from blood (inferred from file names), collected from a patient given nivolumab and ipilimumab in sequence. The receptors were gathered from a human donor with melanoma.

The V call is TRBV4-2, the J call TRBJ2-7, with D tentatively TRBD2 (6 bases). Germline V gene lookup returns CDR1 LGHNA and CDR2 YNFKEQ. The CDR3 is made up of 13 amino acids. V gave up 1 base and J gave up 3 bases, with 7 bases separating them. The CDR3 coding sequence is TGTGCCAGCAGCCAAGGGGAGGTCTACGAGCAGTACTTC. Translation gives CASSQGEVYEQYF.

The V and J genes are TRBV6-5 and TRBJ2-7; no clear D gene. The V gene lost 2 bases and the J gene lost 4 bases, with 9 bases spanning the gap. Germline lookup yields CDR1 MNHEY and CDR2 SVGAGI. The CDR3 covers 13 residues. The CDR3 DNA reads TGTGCCAGCAGTTACGCGGCAGATTACGAGCAGTACTTC. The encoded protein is CASSYAADYEQYF.

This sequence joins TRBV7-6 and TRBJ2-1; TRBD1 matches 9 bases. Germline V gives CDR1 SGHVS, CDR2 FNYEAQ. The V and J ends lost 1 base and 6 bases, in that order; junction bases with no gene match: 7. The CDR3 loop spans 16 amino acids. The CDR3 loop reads CASSLESGQGSNEQFF. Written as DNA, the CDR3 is TGTGCCAGCAGCTTAGAATCGGGACAGGGAAGCAATGAGCAGTTCTTC.

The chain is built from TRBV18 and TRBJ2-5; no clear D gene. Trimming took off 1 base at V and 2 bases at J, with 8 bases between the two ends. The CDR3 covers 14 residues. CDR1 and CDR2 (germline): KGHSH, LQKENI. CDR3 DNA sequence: TGTGCCAGCTCACCACTGTCGGAGCAAGAGACCCAGTACTTC. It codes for CASSPLSEQETQYF.

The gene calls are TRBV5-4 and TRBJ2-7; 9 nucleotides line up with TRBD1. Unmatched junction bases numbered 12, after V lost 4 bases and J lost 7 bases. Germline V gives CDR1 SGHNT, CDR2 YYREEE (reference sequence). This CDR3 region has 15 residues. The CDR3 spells CASSVRRTGVAEQYF. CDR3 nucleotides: TGTGCCAGCAGCGTCCGTCGGACAGGGGTAGCGGAGCAGTACTTC.

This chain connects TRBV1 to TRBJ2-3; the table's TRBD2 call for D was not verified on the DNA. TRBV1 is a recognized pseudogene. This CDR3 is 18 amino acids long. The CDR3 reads CTSSHGLAGAHEADTQYF. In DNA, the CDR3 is TGCACCAGCAGCCACGGACTAGCGGGGGCACACGAGGCAGATACGCAGTATTTT.

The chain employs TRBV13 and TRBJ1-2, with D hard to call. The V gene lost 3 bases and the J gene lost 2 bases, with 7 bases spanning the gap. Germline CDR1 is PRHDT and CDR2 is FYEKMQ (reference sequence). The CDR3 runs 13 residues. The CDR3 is CASSFRENYGYTF. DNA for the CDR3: TGTGCCAGCAGCTTTAGGGAGAACTATGGCTACACCTTC.

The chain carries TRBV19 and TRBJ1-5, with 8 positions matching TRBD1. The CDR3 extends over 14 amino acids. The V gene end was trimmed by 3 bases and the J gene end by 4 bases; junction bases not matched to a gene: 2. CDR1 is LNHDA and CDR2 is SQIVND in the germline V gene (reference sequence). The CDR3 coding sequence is TGTGCCAGTAGTATTCGGGACAGGAATCAGCCCCAGCATTTT. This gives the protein CASSIRDRNQPQHF.

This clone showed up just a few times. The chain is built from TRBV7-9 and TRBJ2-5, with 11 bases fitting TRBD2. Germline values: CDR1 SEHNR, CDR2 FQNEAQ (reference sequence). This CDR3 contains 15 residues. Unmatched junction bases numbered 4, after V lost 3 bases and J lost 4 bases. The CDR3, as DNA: TGTGCCAGCAGCTTTAGTAGCGGGGGGGCAGAGACCCAGTACTTC. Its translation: CASSFSSGGAETQYF.

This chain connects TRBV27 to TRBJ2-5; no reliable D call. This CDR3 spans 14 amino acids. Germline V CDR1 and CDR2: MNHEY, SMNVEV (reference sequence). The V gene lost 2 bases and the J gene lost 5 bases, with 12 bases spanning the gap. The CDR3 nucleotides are TGTGCCAGCAGTTTACTATCTGCGGCGGAGACCCAGTACTTC. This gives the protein CASSLLSAAETQYF.

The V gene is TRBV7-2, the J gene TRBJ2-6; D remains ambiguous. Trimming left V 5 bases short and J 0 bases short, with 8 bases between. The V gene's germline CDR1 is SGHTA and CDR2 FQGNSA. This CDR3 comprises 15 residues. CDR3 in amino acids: CASSPRFSGANVLTF. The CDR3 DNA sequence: TGTGCCAGCAGCCCACGGTTCTCTGGGGCCAACGTCCTGACTTTC.

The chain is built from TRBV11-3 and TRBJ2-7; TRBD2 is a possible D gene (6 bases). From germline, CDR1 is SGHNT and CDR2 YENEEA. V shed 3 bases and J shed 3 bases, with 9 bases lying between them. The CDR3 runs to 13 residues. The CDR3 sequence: CASSFRGSYEQYF. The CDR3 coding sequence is TGTGCCAGCAGCTTTCGGGGGAGCTACGAGCAGTACTTC.

Here the CDR3 DNA reads TGTGCCATCAGTGACGCCGACTCGATTTATAATGAGCAGTTCTTC. Amino acid sequence: CAISDADSIYNEQFF. This chain links TRBV10-3 with TRBJ2-1; D unresolved. This CDR3 comprises 15 residues. Germline CDR1 and CDR2: ENHRY and SYGVKD. The ends were cut back, 3 bases at V and 7 bases at J, with 16 bases in the middle.

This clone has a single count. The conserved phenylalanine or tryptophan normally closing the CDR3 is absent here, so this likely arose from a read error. The CDR3 DNA is TGCAGCGTACTCAGGGGGAACACCTACGAGCAGTACCTC. Translation: CSVLRGNTYEQYL. The chain combines TRBV29-1 with TRBJ2-7, with TRBD1 matching 7 bases. V lost 6 bases and J lost 2; bases outside the gene matches: 7. This CDR3 region has 13 residues. Germline V gene data show CDR1 as SQVTM and CDR2 as ANQGSEA.

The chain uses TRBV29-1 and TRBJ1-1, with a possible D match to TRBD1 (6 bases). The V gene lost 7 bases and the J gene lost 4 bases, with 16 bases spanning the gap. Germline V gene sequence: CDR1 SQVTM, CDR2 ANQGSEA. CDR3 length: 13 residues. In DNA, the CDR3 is TGCAGCGCGGTCGGGACACCGGCCACTGAAGCTTTCTTT. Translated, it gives CSAVGTPATEAFF.

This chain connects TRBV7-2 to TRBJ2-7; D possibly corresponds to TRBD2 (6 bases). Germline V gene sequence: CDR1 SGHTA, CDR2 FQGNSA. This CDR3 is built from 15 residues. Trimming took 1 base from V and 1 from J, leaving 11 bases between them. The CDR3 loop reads CASSLGAGRSYEQYF. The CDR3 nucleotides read TGTGCCAGCAGCTTAGGGGCGGGAAGGTCCTACGAGCAGTACTTC.

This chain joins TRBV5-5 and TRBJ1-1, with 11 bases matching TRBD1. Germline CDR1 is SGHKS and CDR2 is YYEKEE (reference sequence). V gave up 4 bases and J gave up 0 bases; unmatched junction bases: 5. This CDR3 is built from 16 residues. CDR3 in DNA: TGTGCCAGCAGCCTCCGGGACAGGGGGATGAACACTGAAGCTTTCTTT. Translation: CASSLRDRGMNTEAFF.

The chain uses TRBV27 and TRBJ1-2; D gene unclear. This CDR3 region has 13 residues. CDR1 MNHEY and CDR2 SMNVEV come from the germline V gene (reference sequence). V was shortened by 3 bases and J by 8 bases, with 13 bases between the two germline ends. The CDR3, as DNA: TGTGCCAGCAGTTTCTTGACGGCGGGAGGCTACACCTTC. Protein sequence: CASSFLTAGGYTF.

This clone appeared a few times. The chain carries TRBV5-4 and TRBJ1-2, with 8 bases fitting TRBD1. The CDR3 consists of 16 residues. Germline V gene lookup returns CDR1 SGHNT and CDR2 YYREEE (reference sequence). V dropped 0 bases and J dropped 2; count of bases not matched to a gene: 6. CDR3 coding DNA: TGTGCCAGCAGCTTGGGGCAGGGGGCGCGGAACTATGGCTACACCTTC. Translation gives CASSLGQGARNYGYTF.

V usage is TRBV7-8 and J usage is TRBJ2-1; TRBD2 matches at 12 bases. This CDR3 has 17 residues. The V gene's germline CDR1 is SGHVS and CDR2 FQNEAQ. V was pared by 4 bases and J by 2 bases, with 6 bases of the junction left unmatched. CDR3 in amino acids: CASSYHASGGAYNEQFF. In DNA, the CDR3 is TGTGCCAGCAGCTACCACGCTAGCGGGGGGGCCTACAATGAGCAGTTCTTC.

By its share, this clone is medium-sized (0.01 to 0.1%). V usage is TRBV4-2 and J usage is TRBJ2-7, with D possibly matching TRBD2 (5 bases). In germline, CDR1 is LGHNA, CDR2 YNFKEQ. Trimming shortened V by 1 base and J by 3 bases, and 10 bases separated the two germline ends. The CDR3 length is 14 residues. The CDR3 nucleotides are TGTGCCAGCAGCCAAGTCGGAGGAGACTACGAGCAGTACTTC. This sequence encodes CASSQVGGDYEQYF.

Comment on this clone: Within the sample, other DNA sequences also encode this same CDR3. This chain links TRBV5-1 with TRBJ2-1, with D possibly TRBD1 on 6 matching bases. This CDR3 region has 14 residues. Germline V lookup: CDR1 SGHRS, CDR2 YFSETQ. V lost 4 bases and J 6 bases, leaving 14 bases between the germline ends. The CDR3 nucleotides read TGCGCCAGCAGCCTGGTGGACAGCTCCAATGAGCAGTTCTTC. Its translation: CASSLVDSSNEQFF.

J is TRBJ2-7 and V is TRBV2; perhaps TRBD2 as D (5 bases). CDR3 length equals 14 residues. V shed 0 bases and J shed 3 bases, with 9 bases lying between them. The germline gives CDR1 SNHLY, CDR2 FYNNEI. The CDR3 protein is CASSEAGVDYEQYF. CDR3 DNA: TGTGCCAGCAGTGAAGCGGGAGTGGACTACGAGCAGTACTTC. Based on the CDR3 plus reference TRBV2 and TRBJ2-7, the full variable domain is EPEVTQTPSHQVTQMGQEVILRCVPISNHLYFYWYRQILGQKVEFLVSFYNNEISEKSEIFDDQFSVERPDGSNFTLKIRSTKLEDSAMYFCASSEAGVDYEQYFGPGTRLTVT.

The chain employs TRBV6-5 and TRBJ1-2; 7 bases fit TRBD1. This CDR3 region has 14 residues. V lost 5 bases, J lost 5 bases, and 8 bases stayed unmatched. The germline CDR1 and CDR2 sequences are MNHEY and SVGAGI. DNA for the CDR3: TGTGCCAGCAGTCCCCGGGACAGACTATATGGCTACACCTTC. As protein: CASSPRDRLYGYTF.

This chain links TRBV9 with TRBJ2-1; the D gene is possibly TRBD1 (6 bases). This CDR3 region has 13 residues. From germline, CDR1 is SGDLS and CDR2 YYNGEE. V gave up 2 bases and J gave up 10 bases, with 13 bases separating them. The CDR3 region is CASSVPDQGEQFF. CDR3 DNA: TGTGCCAGCAGCGTTCCCGATCAGGGGGAGCAGTTCTTC.

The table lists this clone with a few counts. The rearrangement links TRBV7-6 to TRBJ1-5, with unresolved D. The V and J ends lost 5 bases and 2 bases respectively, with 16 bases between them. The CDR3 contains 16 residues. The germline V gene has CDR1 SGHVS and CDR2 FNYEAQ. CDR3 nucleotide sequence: TGTGCCAGCAGCCTTGGAGGGCACCTCGGCAATCAGCCCCAGCATTTT. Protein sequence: CASSLGGHLGNQPQHF.

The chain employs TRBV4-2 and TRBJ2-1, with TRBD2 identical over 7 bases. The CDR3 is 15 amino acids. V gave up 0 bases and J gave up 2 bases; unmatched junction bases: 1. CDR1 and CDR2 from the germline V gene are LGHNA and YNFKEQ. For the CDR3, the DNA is TGTGCCAGCAGCCAAGAAGCGGGGACCTACAATGAGCAGTTCTTC. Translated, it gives CASSQEAGTYNEQFF.

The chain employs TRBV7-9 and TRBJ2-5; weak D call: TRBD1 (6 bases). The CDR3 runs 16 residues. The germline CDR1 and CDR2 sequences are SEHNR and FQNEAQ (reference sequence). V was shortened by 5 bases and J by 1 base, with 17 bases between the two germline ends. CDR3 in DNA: TGTGCCAGCAGCCTCACAAGACAGGCCCTCCAAGAGACCCAGTACTTC. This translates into CASSLTRQALQETQYF.